What follows describes a single T cell receptor beta chain. The antigen remains undetermined. This specimen belongs to a study of post-analysis software for immune sequencing data. Study background: Relapsing-remitting, secondary progressive and progressive-relapsing multiple sclerosis courses were included. Whole-study findings and limits: By F measure, samples from a shared preparation batch strongly co-clustered. Patients used about 5 TRBV segments, including TRBV5-6, TRBV5-1 and TRBV20-1, more often than controls. Controls showed significantly higher normalized Chao1 diversity than did multiple sclerosis patients.

TCR beta libraries were prepared from cDNA with unique molecular identifiers. Researchers reported 550,000 or so cDNA molecules coming from around 1 to 9.1 million T cells. TCRdb reanalysed the PCR reads using MiXCR and keeps one entry per CDR3 protein. The table has 650,000 to 850,000 distinct CDR3 sequences, roughly 50% seen once. This CDR3 region has 15 residues. V was trimmed by 0 bases and J by 4 bases, leaving 14 bases between them. Germline V gene lookup returns CDR1 DFQATT and CDR2 SNEGSKA (reference sequence). This receptor was taken from a girl aged 10-17 years with multiple sclerosis. This rearrangement joins TRBV20-1 to TRBJ2-3, with D perhaps TRBD1 (6 bases). Sequenced: blood. CDR3 sequence: CSARDPGVSPDTQYF. DNA of the CDR3: TGCAGTGCTAGAGACCCAGGGGTTAGTCCAGATACGCAGTATTTT.